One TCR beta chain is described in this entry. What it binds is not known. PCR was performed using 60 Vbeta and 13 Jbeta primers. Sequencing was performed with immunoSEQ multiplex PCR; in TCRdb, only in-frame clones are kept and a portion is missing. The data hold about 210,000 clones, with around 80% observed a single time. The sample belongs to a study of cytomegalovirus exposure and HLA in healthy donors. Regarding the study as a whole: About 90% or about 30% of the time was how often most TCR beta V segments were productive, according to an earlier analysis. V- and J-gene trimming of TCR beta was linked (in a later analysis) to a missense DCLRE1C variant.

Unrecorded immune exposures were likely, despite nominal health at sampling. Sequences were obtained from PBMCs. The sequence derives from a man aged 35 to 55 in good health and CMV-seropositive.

CDR3 in DNA: TGTGCCAGTAGTAATCGAAAAACAGGGGGCGCAGATACGCAGTATTTT. It translates to CASSNRKTGGADTQYF. V usage is TRBV19 and J usage is TRBJ2-3; 9 nucleotides match TRBD1. This CDR3 has 16 residues. Trimming cost V 4 bases and J 4 bases; bases outside gene matches: 9. Germline V CDR1 and CDR2: LNHDA, SQIVND (reference sequence).